Following are 18 T cell receptor beta chains from one sample sequenced in a study of T-cell memory formation after mild COVID-19. TCRdb re-derived calls from the 5' RACE reads in MiXCR, one entry per CDR3 protein. The repertoire holds 450,000 or so distinct CDR3 sequences, with approximately 20% as singletons. The specimen was PBMCs or a T cell subset sorted from them (not recorded which). These receptor sequences come from an adult woman who had mild COVID-19 (a few samples of this study predate the infection). Cell type and time point are not known.

The chain has TRBV4-3 and TRBJ1-2; D call uncertain. CDR1 and CDR2 (germline): LGHNA, YSLEER. The CDR3 sequence is 14 residues long. V lost 4 bases and J 3 bases, leaving 12 bases between the germline ends. The CDR3 here is CASSPREGYYGYTF. The CDR3 coding sequence is TGCGCCAGCAGCCCTCGGGAAGGGTACTATGGCTACACCTTC.

The rearrangement uses TRBV12-3 or TRBV12-4 and TRBJ1-3; D remains ambiguous. V lost 5 bases and J lost 9, with 17 bases in between. CDR3 length: 14 residues. CDR3 loop: CASSLRTRPGTIYF. CDR3 nucleotides: TGTGCCAGCAGTCTCCGGACCCGGCCGGGCACCATATATTTT.

The CDR3 sequence: CASSRLAGEQYF. CDR3 coding DNA: TGTGCCAGCAGCAGATTGGCGGGGGAGCAGTACTTC. The chain combines TRBV12-3 or TRBV12-4 with TRBJ2-7, with D possibly being TRBD2 (6 bases). CDR3 length equals 12 residues. V lost 6 bases, J lost 7 bases, and 13 bases lay in between.

This clonotype was detected many times. The chain combines TRBV7-7 with TRBJ2-2; D remains ambiguous. Per germline, CDR1 SSHAT and CDR2 FNYEAQ (reference sequence). V lost 2 bases to trimming and J lost 0 bases, with 1 base between them. The CDR3 is made up of 13 amino acids. The CDR3 protein is CASSLSNTGELFF. The CDR3 DNA reads as TGTGCCAGCAGCTTATCGAACACCGGGGAGCTGTTTTTT. The full variable domain, in which reference TRBV7-7 and TRBJ2-2 provide the parts outside the CDR3, is GAGVSQSPRYKVTKRGQDVTLRCDPISSHATLYWYQQALGQGPEFLTYFNYEAQPDKSGLPSDRFSAERPEGSISTLTIQRTEQRDSAMYRCASSLSNTGELFFGEGSRLTVL.

The rearrangement joins TRBV3-1 to TRBJ2-1; no firm D call. The CDR3 spans 13 residues. CDR1 is LGHDT, CDR2 YNNKEL, per germline (reference sequence). V shed 4 bases and J shed 9 bases, with 13 bases lying between them. As DNA, the CDR3 is TGTGCCAGCAGCCGAAATAGGTTAACTGAGCAGTTCTTC. This encodes CASSRNRLTEQFF.

There are a few counts of this clonotype. The rearrangement links TRBV20-1 to TRBJ1-5; 7 bases are a match to TRBD1. Germline-derived CDR1 and CDR2 are DFQATT and SNEGSKA (reference sequence). Losses at the gene ends were 3 bases for V and 2 bases for J; bases not matched to a gene: 10. The CDR3 runs 16 residues. CDR3 in DNA: TGCAGTGCTAGGCGAAGAGCGGGACAGCGCAATCAGCCCCAGCATTTT. It codes for CSARRRAGQRNQPQHF.

V usage is TRBV9 and J usage is TRBJ2-7, with TRBD2 matching 7 bases. V gave up 0 bases and J gave up 2 bases; unmatched junction bases: 8. From germline, CDR1 is SGDLS and CDR2 YYNGEE. The CDR3 is 16 residues long. The CDR3 region is CASSVEDGRIPYEQYF. The CDR3 bases are TGTGCCAGCAGCGTAGAGGACGGGAGGATCCCCTACGAGCAGTACTTC.

The rearrangement joins TRBV5-1 to TRBJ2-2, with TRBD2 as a possible D gene (7 bases). CDR3 length: 18 amino acids. CDR1 is SGHRS and CDR2 is YFSETQ in the germline V gene. V lost 2 bases, J lost 1 base, and 18 bases lay in between. For the CDR3, the DNA is TGCGCCAGCAGCTTTACGGGGGGCCTAAGACAGAACACCGGGGAGCTGTTTTTT. It encodes CASSFTGGLRQNTGELFF.

In this sample, this clonotype turned up many times. The chain is built from TRBV3-1 and TRBJ1-2; TRBD1 matches at 7 bases. The CDR3 has 13 amino acids. With V trimmed by 4 bases and J by 3 bases, 2 bases remained unmatched. Germline V gives CDR1 LGHDT, CDR2 YNNKEL (reference sequence). The CDR3 protein is CASSRDSYYGYTF. In DNA form, the CDR3 reads TGTGCCAGCAGCCGGGACAGTTACTATGGCTACACCTTC.

This clonotype was seen repeatedly, ten times or more. The rearrangement uses TRBV7-8 and TRBJ1-5; D perhaps matches TRBD1 (6 bases). CDR3 length: 14 residues. Germline assignment: CDR1 SGHVS and CDR2 FQNEAQ. V was shortened by 5 bases and J by 5 bases, with 13 bases between the two germline ends. CDR3 residues: CASSPGGRDQPQHF. CDR3 nucleotide sequence: TGTGCCAGCAGCCCCGGGGGGCGCGATCAGCCCCAGCATTTT.

This clonotype has ten or more counts. The rearrangement joins TRBV24-1 to TRBJ2-2, with D unresolved. The CDR3 runs 12 residues. The ends were cut back, 7 bases at V and 1 base at J, with 3 bases in the middle. Germline CDR1 and CDR2: KGHDR and SFDVKD. The CDR3, as DNA: TGTGCCACCAGGAAGAACACCGGGGAGCTGTTTTTT. Its protein product is CATRKNTGELFF.

The chain has TRBV30 and TRBJ2-5; no definite D call. The V end lost 0 bases, the J end lost 4 bases, and 9 bases lay between the germline ends. Per the germline V gene, CDR1 is GTSNPN and CDR2 is SVGIG (reference sequence). The CDR3 contains 13 residues. This CDR3 reads CAWSVRGSETQYF. CDR3 nucleotides: TGTGCCTGGAGTGTACGCGGCTCAGAGACCCAGTACTTC.

The chain uses TRBV27 and TRBJ2-7; either TRBD1 or TRBD2 may supply D (5 bases each). CDR1 MNHEY and CDR2 SMNVEV come from the germline V gene (reference sequence). Trimming cost V 5 bases and J 2 bases, with 22 bases left between them. The CDR3 spans 17 residues. CDR3 in DNA: TGTGCCAGCAGTCACGGGGCCGGACAAGGGTACCCCTACGAGCAGTACTTC. Translation gives CASSHGAGQGYPYEQYF.

The chain employs TRBV4-1 and TRBJ2-5, with TRBD1 identical over 9 bases. CDR1 MGHRA and CDR2 YSYEKL come from the germline V gene. The CDR3 covers 15 residues. The trim removed 4 bases at V and 4 bases at J, leaving 7 bases unmatched. The CDR3 reads CASSLQGARVETQYF. In DNA form, the CDR3 reads TGCGCCAGCAGCCTACAGGGGGCAAGAGTAGAGACCCAGTACTTC.

This clonotype was observed many times. V and J are TRBV3-1 and TRBJ2-7; the match to TRBD2 covers 7 bases. The CDR3 is made up of 14 amino acids. The V gene's germline CDR1 is LGHDT and CDR2 YNNKEL (reference sequence). J gave up 2 bases and V 5 bases, and 6 bases lay outside the gene matches. This chain's CDR3 is CASSSTSAAYEQYF. CDR3 DNA sequence: TGTGCCAGCAGCTCAACTAGCGCGGCCTACGAGCAGTACTTC.

Ten or more counts support this clonotype. This chain connects TRBV20-1 to TRBJ1-3; the D gene is possibly TRBD1 (5 bases). Germline CDR1 is DFQATT and CDR2 is SNEGSKA (reference sequence). V was clipped by 6 bases and J by 9 bases, with 21 bases between them. The CDR3 runs 14 residues. CDR3 in amino acids: CSAQVGSAGGTIYF. The CDR3 region has the DNA TGCAGTGCCCAAGTAGGCAGTGCCGGGGGCACCATATATTTT.

This clonotype showed up many times. This chain links TRBV7-9 with TRBJ1-1; no clear D gene. From germline, CDR1 is SEHNR and CDR2 FQNEAQ (reference sequence). The CDR3 covers 13 residues. Deletions cut 3 bases from V and 4 bases from J, with 9 bases between. The CDR3, as DNA: TGTGCCAGCAGCTTTACGGAGGTCACTGAAGCTTTCTTT. Translation: CASSFTEVTEAFF.

This clonotype came up many times. The J gene is TRBJ1-4, the V gene TRBV7-9; D remains unclear. The ends were cut back, 5 bases at V and 6 bases at J, with 16 bases in the middle. Germline V gene lookup returns CDR1 SEHNR and CDR2 FQNEAQ (reference sequence). CDR3 length equals 15 residues. The CDR3 loop reads CASSPGGGLHEKLFF. CDR3 nucleotides: TGTGCCAGCAGCCCTGGCGGCGGGCTGCATGAAAAACTGTTTTTT.